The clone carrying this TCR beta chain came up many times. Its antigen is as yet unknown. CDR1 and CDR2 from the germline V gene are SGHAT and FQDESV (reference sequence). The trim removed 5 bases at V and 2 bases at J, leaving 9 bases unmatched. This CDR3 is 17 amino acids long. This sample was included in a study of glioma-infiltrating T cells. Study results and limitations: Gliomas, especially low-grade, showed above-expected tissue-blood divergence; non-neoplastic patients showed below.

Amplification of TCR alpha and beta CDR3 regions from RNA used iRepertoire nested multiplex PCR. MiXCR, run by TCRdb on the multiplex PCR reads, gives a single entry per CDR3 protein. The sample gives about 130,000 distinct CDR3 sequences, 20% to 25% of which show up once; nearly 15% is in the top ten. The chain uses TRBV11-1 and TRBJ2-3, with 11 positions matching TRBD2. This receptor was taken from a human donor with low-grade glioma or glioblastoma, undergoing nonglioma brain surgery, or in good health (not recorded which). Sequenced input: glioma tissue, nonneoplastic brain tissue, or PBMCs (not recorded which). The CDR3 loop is CASSEAGLAEYTDTQYF. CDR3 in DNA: TGTGCCAGCAGCGAAGCGGGACTAGCGGAATACACAGATACGCAGTATTTT.